The 3 T cell receptor beta chains in this list originate from one sample, sequenced in a study of cytomegalovirus exposure and HLA in healthy donors. Profiled with immunoSEQ multiplex PCR; TCRdb holds only in-frame clones, not every one. The sample carries under 300,000 clones, approximately 83% recorded once. Source material: PBMCs. Source of these receptors: a woman aged 25 to 39 in good health and CMV-seropositive.

This clone was counted once. The J gene is TRBJ2-7, the V gene TRBV4-2, with D perhaps TRBD2 (5 bases). Trimming stripped 0 bases from V and 5 bases from J, with 14 bases between. From germline, CDR1 is LGHNA and CDR2 YNFKEQ. The CDR3 length is 15 residues. The CDR3 DNA reads TGTGCCAGCAGCCAAGATGAGGGCCGAAGGAACGAGCAGTACTTC. Translating it yields CASSQDEGRRNEQYF.

In DNA, the CDR3 is TGTGCCAGCAGCCAAGATGGTAGGGACAGGGGTTCCTACGAGCAGTACTTC. This translates into CASSQDGRDRGSYEQYF. The V and J genes are TRBV4-2 and TRBJ2-7; TRBD1 aligns across 10 bases. After removal of 0 bases from V and 1 base from J, the junction contained 6 bases not matched to a gene. Germline CDR1 LGHNA, CDR2 YNFKEQ. The CDR3 is 17 amino acids.

The chain couples TRBV7-7 to TRBJ2-2, with D unclear. Trimming pared 5 bases from V and 5 bases from J, leaving 9 bases between. Germline CDR1 and CDR2: SSHAT and FNYEAQ (reference sequence). CDR3 size: 13 residues. The CDR3 sequence is CASSTDDTGELFF. DNA of the CDR3: TGTGCCAGCAGCACAGACGATACCGGGGAGCTGTTTTTT. The complete variable domain, with remaining parts taken from reference TRBV7-7 and TRBJ2-2, reads GAGVSQSPRYKVTKRGQDVTLRCDPISSHATLYWYQQALGQGPEFLTYFNYEAQPDKSGLPSDRFSAERPEGSISTLTIQRTEQRDSAMYRCASSTDDTGELFFGEGSRLTVL.